This T cell receptor (beta chain) was identified during a study of blood T cell repertoires in COVID-19. As for the study in general: PBMCs, B-cell-depleted T cells, or T cells provided the cDNA or gDNA that made up the material.

This CDR3 contains 16 residues. V was pared by 4 bases and J by 5 bases, with 7 bases of the junction left unmatched. CDR1 is MGHRA, CDR2 YSYEKL, per germline. Per the original methods: Nucleated cell number was recorded as an estimate derived from reference gene primer amplification. Data came from immunoSEQ multiplex PCR; TCRdb stores just in-frame clones and leaves some out. V and J calls and clone size come straight from that table; D and trimming were deduced from the DNA. The sample carries roughly 56,000 clones, about 92% recorded once. Sequencing was done on a sample of peripheral blood. The chain couples TRBV4-1 to TRBJ2-5; 13 nucleotides align to TRBD2. The sequence derives from a man aged 50 to 59 with active COVID-19. CDR3 in amino acids: CASSPGLAGVGETQYF. The CDR3 DNA sequence: TGCGCCAGCAGCCCCGGACTAGCGGGAGTCGGGGAGACCCAGTACTTC.